A selection of T cell receptor beta chains follows, all from one sample in a study of blood T cells in healthy people across ages. TCRdb re-called the 5' RACE reads through MiXCR, storing one row per CDR3 protein. The table lists about 760,000 distinct CDR3 sequences, just under 25% of them singletons. These same records also appear under a second study, on T cells of mothers and their children.

The sample taken for sequencing was blood. All receptors come from a boy between 10 and 17 years old in good health. CDR3s include the opening cysteine and the closing phenylalanine or tryptophan. Each record gives: D gene, J gene, V gene, clone size, CDR3 DNA, CDR3 protein. D genes are given only for firm matches. The size of a clone is reported for some rows only, either as once, few or many, or as a class for expanded clones.

d_call: -
j_call: TRBJ1-2
v_call: TRBV7-9
clone_size: -
cdr3_nt: TGTGCCAGCGGCGACGAGAAGCCTAACTATGGCTACACCTTC
cdr3_aa: CASGDEKPNYGYTF

d_call: -
j_call: TRBJ2-7
v_call: TRBV15
clone_size: few
cdr3_nt: TGTGCCACCAGCAGAGGGAAATCCTACGAGCAGTACTTC
cdr3_aa: CATSRGKSYEQYF

d_call: -
j_call: TRBJ2-5
v_call: TRBV7-9
clone_size: -
cdr3_nt: TGTGCCAGCAGCCCCCGGACAGAGCAAGAGACCCAGTACTTC
cdr3_aa: CASSPRTEQETQYF

d_call: -
j_call: TRBJ2-7
v_call: TRBV11-2
clone_size: -
cdr3_nt: TGTGCCAGCAGCTCCAGGGTTCTTTTTCCGTGTTGCGAGCAGCACTTC
cdr3_aa: CASSSRVLFPCCEQHF

d_call: TRBD1
j_call: TRBJ2-2
v_call: TRBV6-2/TRBV6-3
clone_size: few
cdr3_nt: TGTGCCAGCAGTTACTCGTGGGACAGGGGTACCGGGGAGCTGTTTTTT
cdr3_aa: CASSYSWDRGTGELFF

d_call: -
j_call: TRBJ2-7
v_call: TRBV4-2
clone_size: -
cdr3_nt: TGTGCCAGCAGCCAAGATCGGGGTTTGAACGAGCAGTACTTC
cdr3_aa: CASSQDRGLNEQYF

d_call: TRBD2
j_call: TRBJ2-5
v_call: TRBV9
clone_size: -
cdr3_nt: TGTGCCAGCGGGAGGGAGGGCCTCGGGCAAGAGACCCAGTACTTC
cdr3_aa: CASGREGLGQETQYF

d_call: TRBD1
j_call: TRBJ2-7
v_call: TRBV13
clone_size: -
cdr3_nt: TGTGCCAGCAGCCGCAGGGGGCCGCTCTCCTACGAGCAGTACTTC
cdr3_aa: CASSRRGPLSYEQYF

d_call: TRBD1
j_call: TRBJ1-1
v_call: TRBV7-9
clone_size: -
cdr3_nt: TGTGCCAGCAGTACGGACCCGGGACAGGGATATAACACTGAAGCTTTCTTT
cdr3_aa: CASSTDPGQGYNTEAFF

d_call: TRBD1
j_call: TRBJ2-1
v_call: TRBV28
clone_size: few
cdr3_nt: TGTGCCAGCAGTCCAAGGGACAGGGTGCATCCCAGGTCTGACAATGAGCAGTTCTTC
cdr3_aa: CASSPRDRVHPRSDNEQFF

d_call: -
j_call: TRBJ1-2
v_call: TRBV28
clone_size: few
cdr3_nt: TGTGCCAGCACCATCGGCGGGGGCTACTATGGCTACACCTTC
cdr3_aa: CASTIGGGYYGYTF

d_call: -
j_call: TRBJ2-1
v_call: TRBV5-8
clone_size: -
cdr3_nt: TGTGCCAGCAGCCTAGGGAGAGGGATACAATCCTACAATGAGCAGTTCTTC
cdr3_aa: CASSLGRGIQSYNEQFF

d_call: -
j_call: TRBJ2-7
v_call: TRBV3-1
clone_size: many
cdr3_nt: TGTGCCAGCAGCCGATACACCTACGAGCAGTACTTC
cdr3_aa: CASSRYTYEQYF

d_call: -
j_call: TRBJ2-2
v_call: TRBV12-3/TRBV12-4
clone_size: -
cdr3_nt: TGTGCCAGCAGTTTGGCTAGCAGCACCGGGGAGCTGTCTTTT
cdr3_aa: CASSLASSTGELSF

d_call: TRBD2
j_call: TRBJ2-3
v_call: TRBV3-1
clone_size: few
cdr3_nt: TGTGCCAGCAGCCAAGCGAGACTAGCGGGAGATGATACGCAGTATTTT
cdr3_aa: CASSQARLAGDDTQYF

d_call: -
j_call: TRBJ1-1
v_call: TRBV7-9
clone_size: few
cdr3_nt: TGTGCCAGCAGCTTAGCGGAGACGCTCGAAGCTTTCTTT
cdr3_aa: CASSLAETLEAFF

d_call: TRBD1
j_call: TRBJ2-7
v_call: TRBV10-3
clone_size: -
cdr3_nt: TGTGCCATCAGTGTACAGGGGGCCTACGAGCAGTACTTC
cdr3_aa: CAISVQGAYEQYF

d_call: -
j_call: TRBJ1-4
v_call: TRBV20-1
clone_size: -
cdr3_nt: TGCAGTGCTCGAGCGGGACCCGGAAATGAAAAACTGTTTTTT
cdr3_aa: CSARAGPGNEKLFF

d_call: -
j_call: TRBJ2-3
v_call: TRBV9
clone_size: -
cdr3_nt: TGTGCCAGCAGCGTAGCAGGTTCGACGACAGATACGCAGTCTTTT
cdr3_aa: CASSVAGSTTDTQSF

d_call: -
j_call: TRBJ1-1
v_call: TRBV5-1
clone_size: -
cdr3_nt: TGCGCCAGCAGCGAAGACAGCGGGAACACTGAAGCTTTCTTT
cdr3_aa: CASSEDSGNTEAFF

d_call: TRBD2
j_call: TRBJ2-5
v_call: TRBV6-5
clone_size: few
cdr3_nt: TGTGCCAGCAGCCGCGGGGTAGCGGGGCAAGAGACCCAGTACTTC
cdr3_aa: CASSRGVAGQETQYF

d_call: -
j_call: TRBJ2-2
v_call: TRBV7-8
clone_size: few
cdr3_nt: TGTGCCAGCAGCTTCAAACTCCCGAACACCGGGGAGCTGTTTTTT
cdr3_aa: CASSFKLPNTGELFF

d_call: TRBD2
j_call: TRBJ2-5
v_call: TRBV4-2
clone_size: -
cdr3_nt: TGTGCCAGCAGCCAAGGGGGTAGCGGGAGAGTCGGGGAGACCCAGTACTTC
cdr3_aa: CASSQGGSGRVGETQYF

d_call: -
j_call: TRBJ2-7
v_call: TRBV29-1
clone_size: few
cdr3_nt: TGCAGCGTTGTCGGCAGCGGGCACTCCTACGAGCAGTACTTC
cdr3_aa: CSVVGSGHSYEQYF

d_call: -
j_call: TRBJ1-5
v_call: TRBV20-1
clone_size: -
cdr3_nt: TGCAGTGCTAGAGACCACAGGGTTCTCGGCAATCAGCCCCAGCATTTT
cdr3_aa: CSARDHRVLGNQPQHF

d_call: -
j_call: TRBJ1-6
v_call: TRBV14
clone_size: -
cdr3_nt: TGTGCCAGTAGCAAGGGGTATTCACCCCTCCACTTT
cdr3_aa: CASSKGYSPLHF

d_call: -
j_call: TRBJ2-5
v_call: TRBV14
clone_size: -
cdr3_nt: TGTGCCAGCAGCCAAGGCCTGGGTGTGGAGACCCAGTACTTC
cdr3_aa: CASSQGLGVETQYF

d_call: -
j_call: TRBJ2-7
v_call: TRBV19
clone_size: -
cdr3_nt: TGTGCCAGTAATCCAGCGCCGGGATACTACGAGCAGTACTTC
cdr3_aa: CASNPAPGYYEQYF

d_call: -
j_call: TRBJ2-6
v_call: TRBV6-4
clone_size: -
cdr3_nt: TGTGCCAGCAGTGACCCTTTGTGGCTCTCTGGGGCCAACGTCCTGACTTTC
cdr3_aa: CASSDPLWLSGANVLTF

d_call: -
j_call: TRBJ1-1
v_call: TRBV6-5
clone_size: -
cdr3_nt: TGTGCCAGCATGGGCGGCCTGAACACTGAAGCTTTCTTT
cdr3_aa: CASMGGLNTEAFF

d_call: TRBD2
j_call: TRBJ2-1
v_call: TRBV7-2
clone_size: -
cdr3_nt: TGTGCCAGCAGCTTTGTCGGGCGGGAGGGCTCCTACAATGAGCAGTTCTTC
cdr3_aa: CASSFVGREGSYNEQFF

d_call: -
j_call: TRBJ1-4
v_call: TRBV4-3
clone_size: -
cdr3_nt: TGCGCCAGCAGCCAAGTACGGGGCGGGAGTAGTGGAAAACTGTTTTTT
cdr3_aa: CASSQVRGGSSGKLFF

d_call: -
j_call: TRBJ2-2
v_call: TRBV28
clone_size: few
cdr3_nt: TGTGCCAGCAGAAGGGCCTTGAACACCGGGGAGCTGTTTTTT
cdr3_aa: CASRRALNTGELFF

d_call: -
j_call: TRBJ2-5
v_call: TRBV9
clone_size: -
cdr3_nt: TGTGCCAGTAGCGCCTCGGTGGGAGAGCGAGAGACCCAGTACTTC
cdr3_aa: CASSASVGERETQYF

d_call: -
j_call: TRBJ2-7
v_call: TRBV5-1
clone_size: -
cdr3_nt: TGCGCCAGCAGCGCCGGGGACGGCGACTACGAGCAGTACTTC
cdr3_aa: CASSAGDGDYEQYF

d_call: -
j_call: TRBJ2-1
v_call: TRBV5-1
clone_size: few
cdr3_nt: TGCGCCAGCAGCCTAACTAGCTCGAGGGGCTACAATGAGCAGTTCTTC
cdr3_aa: CASSLTSSRGYNEQFF

d_call: TRBD2
j_call: TRBJ2-7
v_call: TRBV7-9
clone_size: -
cdr3_nt: TGTGCCAGCAGCTTAGTAGCGGGAGTCGAGCAGTACTTC
cdr3_aa: CASSLVAGVEQYF

d_call: -
j_call: TRBJ2-5
v_call: TRBV7-8
clone_size: few
cdr3_nt: TGTGCCAGCAGCTCAGACTCGGGGGCCCACCTCTTTCAAGAGACCCAGTACTTC
cdr3_aa: CASSSDSGAHLFQETQYF

d_call: -
j_call: TRBJ2-1
v_call: TRBV4-1
clone_size: few
cdr3_nt: TGCGCCAGCAGCCCAATGGCCGGGGGGACAGGCCCCCTCAATGAGCAGTTCTTC
cdr3_aa: CASSPMAGGTGPLNEQFF

d_call: -
j_call: TRBJ1-3
v_call: TRBV11-3
clone_size: -
cdr3_nt: TGTGCCAGCAGCTCCCGGTCCGGCTCTGGAAACACCATATATTTT
cdr3_aa: CASSSRSGSGNTIYF

d_call: TRBD1
j_call: TRBJ2-7
v_call: TRBV20-1
clone_size: many
cdr3_nt: TGCAGTGCTCACAGGGGCCGAGTCTACGAGCAGTACTTC
cdr3_aa: CSAHRGRVYEQYF

d_call: TRBD1
j_call: TRBJ2-1
v_call: TRBV14
clone_size: few
cdr3_nt: TGTGCCAGCAGCCTAACCGGACAGGCCCTAGGCGGTGAGCAGTTCTTC
cdr3_aa: CASSLTGQALGGEQFF

d_call: TRBD1
j_call: TRBJ2-7
v_call: TRBV23-1
clone_size: few
cdr3_nt: TGCGCCAGCAGTCATCGGGGACAGGGGCCCTACGAGCAGTACTTC
cdr3_aa: CASSHRGQGPYEQYF

d_call: -
j_call: TRBJ1-5
v_call: TRBV18
clone_size: few
cdr3_nt: TGTGCCAGCTCACCCTTACGGGGCAATCAGCCCCAGCATTTT
cdr3_aa: CASSPLRGNQPQHF

d_call: -
j_call: TRBJ1-2
v_call: TRBV3-1
clone_size: -
cdr3_nt: TGTGCCAGCAGCCAAGATTCGGCAGGGGCAGCCTATGGCTACACCTTC
cdr3_aa: CASSQDSAGAAYGYTF

d_call: -
j_call: TRBJ1-4
v_call: TRBV6-2/TRBV6-3
clone_size: -
cdr3_nt: TGTGCCAGCACCTCCTCGGACGAAAAACTGTTTTTT
cdr3_aa: CASTSSDEKLFF

d_call: -
j_call: TRBJ1-1
v_call: TRBV6-1
clone_size: -
cdr3_nt: TGTGCCAGCAGTGGGATAGAGTTCGTGGGCACTGAAGCTTTCTTT
cdr3_aa: CASSGIEFVGTEAFF

d_call: -
j_call: TRBJ1-6
v_call: TRBV5-1
clone_size: few
cdr3_nt: TGCGCCAGCAGCCGGACCGGGACTAGAGATTCACCCCTCCACTTT
cdr3_aa: CASSRTGTRDSPLHF

d_call: -
j_call: TRBJ1-5
v_call: TRBV12-3/TRBV12-4
clone_size: -
cdr3_nt: TGTGCCAGCACCTACCGGGGTAGCAATCAGCCCCAGCATTTT
cdr3_aa: CASTYRGSNQPQHF

d_call: TRBD1
j_call: TRBJ1-3
v_call: TRBV9
clone_size: few
cdr3_nt: TGTGCCAGCAGCGTCCTACAGGGGGGAAACACCATATATTTT
cdr3_aa: CASSVLQGGNTIYF